The 14 T cell receptor beta chains below come from one sample, sequenced in a study of vaccination effects on CD4 cells after COVID-19. Their antigens are not known. The table came from immunoSEQ multiplex PCR; TCRdb's copy has only in-frame clones and leaves some out. The sample yields tens of thousands of clones, over 70% seen once. The culture ran for approximately nine days before CD4+ T cells were isolated. Participants completed two doses of the BNT162b2 or mRNA-1273 vaccine. Sequenced material: CD4+ T cells from PBMCs cultured without peptide, taken after COVID-19 vaccination. Receptors were obtained from a human donor who received a COVID-19 vaccine.

The chain links TRBV19 to TRBJ1-2; a possible D gene is TRBD1 (6 bases). The V end lost 6 bases, the J end lost 7 bases, and 18 bases lay between the germline ends. The CDR3 sequence is 14 residues long. Germline assignment: CDR1 LNHDA and CDR2 SQIVND (reference sequence). The CDR3 loop is CASRESGEGSGYTF. The CDR3 DNA follows: TGTGCCAGTAGGGAATCAGGGGAAGGTAGTGGCTACACCTTC.

This chain links TRBV19 with TRBJ1-6, with TRBD1 identical over 10 bases. CDR3 length: 14 residues. CDR1 and CDR2 (germline): LNHDA, SQIVND (reference sequence). V was pared by 6 bases and J by 4 bases, with 0 bases of the junction left unmatched. CDR3 amino acids: CASRGQGYNSPLHF. CDR3 nucleotide sequence: TGTGCCAGTAGGGGACAGGGGTATAATTCACCCCTCCACTTT. The whole variable domain, filled in from reference TRBV19 and TRBJ1-6, reads DGGITQSPKYLFRKEGQNVTLSCEQNLNHDAMYWYRQDPGQGLRLIYYSQIVNDFQKGDIAEGYSVSREKKESFPLTVTSAQKNPTAFYLCASRGQGYNSPLHFGNGTRLTVT.

The genes are TRBV6-1 and TRBJ1-6; the D is unclear. The CDR3 is 17 amino acids. V lost 1 base, J lost 6 bases, and 16 bases lay in between. Germline V CDR1 and CDR2: MNHNS, SASEGT. CDR3 DNA sequence: TGTGCCAGCAGTGAAGATACGGGCGGTAATGTTAATTCACCCCTCCACTTT. Its translation: CASSEDTGGNVNSPLHF.

The rearrangement joins TRBV6-6 to TRBJ1-6; 7 positions match TRBD1. After removal of 5 bases from V and 0 bases from J, the junction contained 4 bases not matched to a gene. The CDR3 spans 16 residues. Germline CDR1 and CDR2: MNHNY and SVGAGI (reference sequence). The CDR3 sequence is CASSQQGSSYNSPLHF. The DNA of the CDR3 is TGTGCCAGCAGTCAACAGGGGAGCTCCTATAATTCACCCCTCCACTTT.

This clone was picked up one time. The chain recombines TRBV19 with TRBJ1-4; unclear D gene. Germline V gene data show CDR1 as LNHDA and CDR2 as SQIVND (reference sequence). The V gene lost 3 bases and the J gene lost 8 bases, with 13 bases spanning the gap. The CDR3 covers 14 residues. CDR3 sequence: CASSMSRLAEKLFF. In DNA form, the CDR3 reads TGTGCCAGTAGTATGAGTAGGCTTGCGGAAAAACTGTTTTTT. Full variable domain (missing parts from reference TRBV19 and TRBJ1-4): DGGITQSPKYLFRKEGQNVTLSCEQNLNHDAMYWYRQDPGQGLRLIYYSQIVNDFQKGDIAEGYSVSREKKESFPLTVTSAQKNPTAFYLCASSMSRLAEKLFFGSGTQLSVL.

This clone is a singleton in its sample. The J gene is TRBJ2-5, the V gene TRBV7-2, with no clear D. V shed 3 bases and J shed 4 bases, with 12 bases lying between them. The CDR3 runs to 14 residues. In germline, CDR1 is SGHTA, CDR2 FQGNSA. The CDR3 sequence: CASSFTGQRETQYF. In nucleotides, the CDR3 is TGTGCCAGCAGCTTCACCGGGCAGCGAGAGACCCAGTACTTC.

There are a few counts of this clone. V gene TRBV7-9 combines with J gene TRBJ1-6, with D tentatively TRBD1 (5 bases). CDR1 and CDR2 (germline): SEHNR, FQNEAQ (reference sequence). The V end lost 1 base, the J end lost 2 bases, and 15 bases lay between the germline ends. This CDR3 comprises 18 residues. The CDR3 spells CASSLEGGAPTYNSPLHF. CDR3 DNA: TGTGCCAGCAGCTTAGAGGGCGGGGCCCCCACCTATAATTCACCCCTCCACTTT.

This chain connects TRBV7-8 to TRBJ2-6; 8 nucleotides agree with TRBD1. This CDR3 has 16 amino acids. Germline CDR1 is SGHVS and CDR2 is FQNEAQ. Trimming removed 6 bases from V and 2 bases from J; junction bases left unmatched: 6. This CDR3 reads CASSLTGGTGANVLTF. CDR3 DNA: TGTGCCAGCAGTCTAACAGGGGGGACTGGGGCCAACGTCCTGACTTTC.

This clone was seen only once. The chain joins TRBV19 to TRBJ2-5, with D hard to call. The V and J ends lost 0 bases and 7 bases respectively, with 12 bases between them. Looked up from germline, CDR1 is LNHDA and CDR2 is SQIVND (reference sequence). The CDR3 has 14 residues. As DNA, the CDR3 is TGTGCCAGTAGTATAGATCGATACCGGTGGACCCAGTACTTC. Residues: CASSIDRYRWTQYF. Together with reference TRBV19 and TRBJ2-5, the CDR3 gives the full variable domain: DGGITQSPKYLFRKEGQNVTLSCEQNLNHDAMYWYRQDPGQGLRLIYYSQIVNDFQKGDIAEGYSVSREKKESFPLTVTSAQKNPTAFYLCASSIDRYRWTQYFGPGTRLLVL.

The V gene is TRBV27, the J gene TRBJ2-3; TRBD2 aligns across 12 bases. Per germline, CDR1 MNHEY and CDR2 SMNVEV (reference sequence). J was trimmed by 4 bases and V by 6 bases; bases with no gene match: 8. The CDR3 runs 16 residues. CDR3 region: CASRRLAGAPADTQYF. Written as DNA, the CDR3 is TGTGCCAGCAGACGACTAGCGGGGGCCCCTGCAGATACGCAGTATTTT.

The chain couples TRBV19 to TRBJ1-5; tentative D call: TRBD1 (6 bases). With 7 bases removed from V and 3 bases from J, the gap between germline ends came to 16 bases. Germline lookup yields CDR1 LNHDA and CDR2 SQIVND (reference sequence). The CDR3 sequence is 15 residues long. For the CDR3, the DNA is TGTGCCAGTAATCGACAGGAATTAAACAATCAGCCCCAGCATTTT. Amino acids: CASNRQELNNQPQHF.

V gene TRBV5-4 combines with J gene TRBJ1-4; TRBD1 is a possible D gene (6 bases). The CDR3 is 14 residues long. Trimming took off 1 base at V and 3 bases at J, with 7 bases between the two ends. CDR1 and CDR2 (germline): SGHNT, YYREEE (reference sequence). CDR3 bases: TGTGCCAGCAGCTTGACAGGGTCTAATGAAAAACTGTTTTTT. Residues: CASSLTGSNEKLFF. Together with reference TRBV5-4 and TRBJ1-4, the CDR3 gives the full variable domain: ETGVTQSPTHLIKTRGQQVTLRCSSQSGHNTVSWYQQALGQGPQFIFQYYREEENGRGNFPPRFSGLQFPNYSSELNVNALELDDSALYLCASSLTGSNEKLFFGSGTQLSVL.

The chain's CDR3 is CASTQGQDNSPLHF. CDR3 coding DNA: TGTGCCAGCACCCAGGGACAGGACAATTCACCCCTCCACTTT. The chain joins TRBV6-5 to TRBJ1-6, with 8 bases identical to TRBD1. CDR3 length equals 14 residues. V was clipped by 7 bases and J by 7 bases; unmatched bases: 6. CDR1 MNHEY and CDR2 SVGAGI come from the germline V gene.

This clone was observed a single time. V is TRBV10-3 and J is TRBJ2-7, with 8 bases identical to TRBD1. The length of the CDR3 is 14 residues. Germline V lookup: CDR1 ENHRY, CDR2 SYGVKD. J was trimmed by 4 bases and V by 4 bases; bases with no gene match: 6. The CDR3 DNA reads as TGTGCCATCAGTGTTGGACAGGGTGCGTACGAGCAGTACTTC. Its protein is CAISVGQGAYEQYF.